This record concerns one T cell receptor (beta chain) sequence. Its antigen target is currently unknown. No much larger clone is present one base from it, and per-base qualities are unavailable. The data are from a study of cytomegalovirus exposure and HLA in healthy donors (dated by TCRdb to the late 2010s). Turning to the overall study: According to an earlier analysis of around 600 of the donors, about 180 million T cells yielded roughly 110 million unique TCR beta sequences and 250 to 350 Gb of sequence data. Donor age, sex, ethnicity and CMV serostatus were collected together with the repertoire data. All discovery cohort repertoires had been generated using a single sequencing platform. To predict cytomegalovirus infection status, the study combined high-throughput TCR immunosequencing, statistical association of individual TCRs with disease status, and machine learning. In addition to the first cohort of 650 to 800 subjects, a separate validation cohort of 120 different subjects was used. An early release that covered some 640 HLA-typed donors contained approximately 300 gigabases of sequencing data and 75 million to 100 million unique TCR sequences. HLA typing covered class I and class II loci at four-digit resolution. Across 300 to 500 genotyped donors of the cohort, an average of about 240,000 unique TCR beta nucleotide sequences per donor were sequenced, and approximately 17% of those sequences were non-productive. To study patterns of TCR occurrence, a later analysis re-analyzed previously published TCR beta repertoires from hundreds of donors and added high-resolution HLA genotyping. In an earlier analysis of 500 to 650 of the donors, high-throughput TCR beta sequencing was used to judge whether each TCR beta V gene segment behaved as functional or pseudogenic. A later genetic analysis took genome-wide SNP genotypes for about three fifths of the roughly 670 donors and used that subset as a discovery cohort. Of the roughly 400 genotyped donors, 75% to 85% were placed in the genetic ancestry cluster associated with self-reported Caucasian donors. The study was designed to test whether signatures of past pathogen exposure could be identified by cataloging public T cell receptors. Typing coverage differed by locus: A, B, C, DRB1 and DQB1 were typed in roughly 620-640 donors, DQA1 in about 560, DPA1 in 606, and DPB1 in 472. The study profiled the T cell repertoires of about 640 subjects by immunosequencing and related them to cytomegalovirus serostatus. Rather than drawing on any new phenotypic data, the later analysis identified candidate immune exposures from TCR beta sequences and the way those sequences occurred across donors. About five DR-DQ haplotypes were treated as single units for association and clustering because of strong linkage in the cohort. General study outcomes and caveats: A cluster of highly shared sequence variants was judged likely to be a technical artifact of the sequencing pipeline. In the study, 150 to 200 TCR beta chains were listed as associated with cytomegalovirus. Compared with equally common non-associated chains, HLA-associated TCR beta chains in a later analysis were more clonally expanded and had lower generation probabilities. Correlated functional status among segregating V segments might be attributable to linkage disequilibrium, but an unknown experimental factor could not be ruled out. The earlier analysis of 587 of the donors excluded approximately 17 rarely observed V segments, including chromosome 9 orphons, because counts were too low. At a false discovery rate of 0.05, a later analysis linked under 20,000 TCR beta sequences to specific HLA alleles. A further reported finding was that TCR beta sequences accurately predicted the HLA-A and HLA-B alleles for most subjects in the first cohort. Across donors, most TCR sequences were observed very rarely, whereas some public TCRs were present in many individuals. A later analysis found that most CMV-associated TCR beta chains appeared HLA-restricted, with HLA associations seemingly driven largely by CMV exposure. In both the original and validation cohorts, the classifier was reported to diagnose cytomegalovirus status with high specificity and sensitivity. The presence/absence analyses assumed that sequencing depth was roughly uniform across donors, and that assumption may not be true. Broadly in line with IMGT annotations, most TCR beta V segments showed up in productive rearrangements about 90% or about 30% of the time in an earlier analysis of several hundred of the donors. When HLA alleles, especially DR and DQ, strongly co-occurred, attributing TCR associations to individual alleles was difficult. In a later genetic analysis, a missense DCLRE1C variant was associated with V-gene and J-gene trimming of TCR beta chains, and the association was replicated in an independent cohort. This cohort had only TCR beta chains sequenced, and the lack of alpha or paired-chain data limited which features could be detected. A few of the identified cytomegalovirus-associated TCR beta chains were confirmed in vitro to be specific for cytomegalovirus antigens. A later analysis found that TCR association rates varied across HLA loci, with DRB1 alleles showing the most associated TCRs and HLA-C alleles the fewest. HLA typing was unavailable for some donors at each locus, so association tests used only the typed subset. Several of the top co-occurrence clusters appeared to be linked to parvovirus B19, influenza, CMV and Epstein-Barr virus, according to a later analysis. Immune exposure information for the cohort was limited to CMV serostatus. In a later genetic analysis, fewer N-insertions in productive TCRs were reported among donors in an Asian-associated ancestry cluster than the roughly 700-donor mean. According to the authors, the approach could potentially be generalized to other disease states and immunological phenotypes.

In total, roughly 670 healthy bone marrow donors made up the cohort. Cohort members were all nominally healthy when sampled, although unrecorded immune exposures were likely present. The donor tested CMV seropositive and was one of the 289 seropositive cohort members. Each donor provided a peripheral blood sample, and peripheral blood mononuclear cells were used for TCR beta sequencing. The Qiagen DNeasy Blood Extraction Kit was used to extract genomic DNA from the blood cell samples. Receptor libraries were prepared by the immunoSEQ multiplex PCR assay. A mixture of 60 forward primers for TCR Vbeta segments and 13 reverse primers for TCR Jbeta segments was used in the multiplex PCR. The CDR3 region of rearranged TCR beta genes was amplified from genomic DNA with a multiplex PCR assay. On the Illumina HiSeq System, the amplified TCR beta libraries were sequenced as 87-base-pair reads. As for the original processing: A later analysis counted some 80 million unique TCR beta chains across the 650 to 800 repertoires, and 10 million to 11 million of these chains were shared by at least two donors. A nearest-neighbor algorithm error-corrected the raw reads and collapsed the reads into unique sequences, merging closely related sequences to remove PCR and sequencing errors. Alignment of CDR3 sequences to IMGT reference sequences was used to assign V, D and J gene segments. For a sequence to be retained, a match of at least six nucleotides was required to both a V gene segment and a J gene segment. Rearrangements were called productive when the CDR3 lacked stop codons and stayed in frame with V and J; all others were non-productive. Following IMGT convention, CDR3 was defined as the stretch from the second conserved V-encoded cysteine up to the conserved J-encoded phenylalanine. In an earlier analysis of roughly 580 of the donors, sequences lacking an unambiguous match to a single V gene segment were excluded. In an earlier analysis of approximately 590 of the donors, a V segment was called functional when productive rearrangements were above 56.7%, and segregating when the standard deviation between donors exceeded 5%. A statistical classification framework was built for diagnosing cytomegalovirus status from the catalog of TCR beta chain sequences. A later analysis assigned V and J genes by comparing TCR nucleotide sequences with IMGT/GENE-DB human TR gene sequences. A later analysis assigned CDR3 sequences and most-parsimonious VDJ recombination scenarios with the TCRdist pipeline. In a later analysis, each TCR beta chain was defined by its CDR3 amino acid sequence together with its V-gene family, and reads lacking a unique V-gene family were excluded. A later analysis removed roughly 590 highly shared, low-generation-probability nucleotide sequences to deal with suspected cross-contamination and a sequencing artifact. In a later analysis, a clonal expansion index for each public chain was calculated from normalized within-repertoire ranks of inferred template counts. A later analysis computed generation probabilities with a VDJ recombination model fitted to out-of-frame rearrangements, and checked the results against IGoR. Hypergeometric tests were used in a later analysis to score TCR-TCR, TCR-HLA and TCR-CMV co-occurrence, with a repertoire-size bias correction applied to the TCR pairs. In a later analysis, false discovery rates were estimated by permuting HLA or CMV assignments 20 times. In a later analysis, co-occurring TCRs were grouped using DBSCAN, with TCRdist sequence similarity added in when clustering inside HLA-allele-positive subsets. Co-occurrence clustering excluded repertoires with fewer than 30,000 or more than 120,000 public chains, plus five with anomalous nucleotide sharing. The source is immuneACCESS, and TCRdb retained only in-frame sequences with V and J called. Part of the clones is not carried over; for the studies checked, unresolved V genes explain less than half of this, and the remainder is unexplained. That table furnishes V, J and clone size, whereas the DNA furnished D and trimming. Recorded for this sample are 60,000 to 70,000 clones; roughly 73% of them occurred a single time. The ten largest clones add up to around 25% of the sample.

Source material: PBMCs. The receptor was isolated from a woman aged 40-49 years in good health and CMV-seropositive.

The nucleotides read TGCGCCAGCAGCTTGCGGACAGGGGGCGAAGATACGCAGTATTTT. Its coded protein is CASSLRTGGEDTQYF. The chain joins TRBV5-1 to TRBJ2-3, with TRBD1 identical over 11 junction bases. CDR1 SGHRS and CDR2 YFSETQ were looked up in the germline V gene. The CDR3 covers 15 residues, taking in both the cysteine and the phenylalanine. The entry retains the CDR3 DNA only, 45 bases that are in frame from base 1. Compared with germline, V lacks 1 base and J lacks 5 bases; bases without a gene match: 3.